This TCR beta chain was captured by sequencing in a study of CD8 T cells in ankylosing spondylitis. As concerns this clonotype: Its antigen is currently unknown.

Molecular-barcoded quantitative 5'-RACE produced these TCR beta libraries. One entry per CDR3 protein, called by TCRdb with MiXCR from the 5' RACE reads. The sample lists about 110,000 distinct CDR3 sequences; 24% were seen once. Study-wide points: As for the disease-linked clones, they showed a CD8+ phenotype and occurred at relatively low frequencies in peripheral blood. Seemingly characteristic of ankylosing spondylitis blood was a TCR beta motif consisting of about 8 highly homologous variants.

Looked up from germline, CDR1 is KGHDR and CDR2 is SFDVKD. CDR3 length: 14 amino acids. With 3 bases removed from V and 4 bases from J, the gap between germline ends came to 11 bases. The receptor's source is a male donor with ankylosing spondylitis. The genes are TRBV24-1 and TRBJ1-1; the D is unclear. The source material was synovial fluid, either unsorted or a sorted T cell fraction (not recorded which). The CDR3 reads CATSDRGLGTEAFF. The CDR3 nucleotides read TGTGCCACCAGTGATAGAGGCTTAGGCACTGAAGCTTTCTTT.